The following is a TCR beta chain sequence with its context. Germline V lookup: CDR1 PRHDT, CDR2 FYEKMQ (reference sequence). Between the trimmed V and J ends, which lost 5 bases and 4 bases, there was a span of 21 bases. The CDR3 loop spans 16 amino acids. Sample-barcoded 5' priming and a J-beta primer mix drove a second PCR of about 6 to 12 cycles. MiXCR was run by TCRdb on the 5' RACE reads, yielding one entry per CDR3 protein. The sample yields approximately 830,000 distinct CDR3 sequences, 62% seen once. The entry originates in a study of blood T cells in healthy people across ages. The sample consisted of blood. The TCR sequence derives from a young man in good health. The rearrangement links TRBV13 to TRBJ2-7, with a tentative D call TRBD2 (5 bases). CDR3 in DNA: TGTGCCAGCAGCCGTCAGCAGGCGCCGGACTTTTACGAGCAGTACTTC. Translation gives CASSRQQAPDFYEQYF.